Presented here are 10 T cell receptor beta chains from one specimen sequenced in a study of blood T cell repertoires in COVID-19. Profiling relied on immunoSEQ multiplex PCR, and the TCRdb table lists in-frame clones only, not all of them. The sample carries about 150,000 clones, over 70% recorded once. Sequencing was carried out using peripheral blood. These receptors were collected from a woman in her seventies who had recovered from COVID-19.

This chain uses TRBV5-1 with TRBJ1-2; 7 nucleotides line up with TRBD1. With 0 bases clipped from V and 8 bases from J, the junction kept 10 bases outside the gene matches. The CDR3 is made up of 15 amino acids. Germline CDR1 reads SGHRS; CDR2 reads YFSETQ. CDR3 sequence reads: CASSLDLQGRLGYTF. The CDR3 nucleotides are TGCGCCAGCAGCTTGGATCTACAGGGGCGGTTAGGCTACACCTTC.

J is TRBJ1-3 and V is TRBV28; 8 bases are shared with TRBD1. V lost 9 bases to trimming and J lost 3 bases; unmatched junction nucleotides: 10. Germline CDR1 and CDR2: MDHEN and SYDVKM. The CDR3 totals 15 residues. Here the CDR3 reads CASAPPGGGGNTIYF. In DNA, the CDR3 is TGTGCCAGTGCCCCCCCAGGGGGCGGTGGAAACACCATATATTTT.

The V gene is TRBV4-1, the J gene TRBJ2-5; D remains unclear. This CDR3 region has 15 residues. Trimming took 1 base from V and 2 from J, leaving 11 bases between them. Germline CDR1 reads MGHRA; CDR2 reads YSYEKL. As DNA, the CDR3 is TGCGCCAGCAGCCAAGGGGCACGAAATCAAGAGACCCAGTACTTC. Amino acid sequence: CASSQGARNQETQYF.

The DNA of the CDR3 is TGTGCCAGCAGCTTAGGGTCTCGCGCAACAGATACGCAGTATTTT. It is translated as CASSLGSRATDTQYF. The chain combines TRBV7-7 with TRBJ2-3; D call uncertain. The CDR3 length is 15 residues. The germline V gene has CDR1 SSHAT and CDR2 FNYEAQ (reference sequence). The V and J ends lost 1 base and 3 bases respectively, with 11 bases between them.

There are a few counts of this clone. The chain links TRBV11-2 to TRBJ1-2; TRBD1 aligns across 7 bases. V trimming: 1 base; J trimming: 6 bases; junction bases outside the gene matches: 8. CDR1 is SGHAT, CDR2 FQNNGV, per germline. The CDR3 has 15 residues. The CDR3 DNA reads as TGTGCCAGCAGCTTAGCAGGGACAGCCCCTCATGGCTACACCTTC. This codes for CASSLAGTAPHGYTF.

This clone was detected only once. The chain links TRBV6-5 to TRBJ1-1; D might be TRBD1 (6 bases). This CDR3 has 14 residues. The germline V gene has CDR1 MNHEY and CDR2 SVGAGI. Trimming shortened V by 8 bases and J by 4 bases, and 17 bases separated the two germline ends. The CDR3 sequence: CASLRGGAGTEAFF. The CDR3 bases are TGTGCCAGCTTGAGGGGGGGCGCGGGCACTGAAGCTTTCTTT.

This chain joins TRBV7-3 and TRBJ2-1, with D hard to call. The germline gives CDR1 SGHTA, CDR2 FQGTGA. V lost 4 bases and J lost 6, with 10 bases in between. The CDR3 extends over 13 amino acids. CDR3 nucleotide sequence: TGTGCCAGCAGCTATGGCTGGCTCAATGAGCAGTTCTTC. Translation gives CASSYGWLNEQFF.

J is TRBJ2-5 and V is TRBV10-2, with 12 bases lining up with TRBD2. V was clipped by 3 bases and J by 6 bases; unmatched bases: 14. CDR1 and CDR2 from the germline V gene are WSHSY and SAAADI. The CDR3 runs to 18 residues. The CDR3 nucleotides are TGCGCCAGCAGTGACCACACCACTAGCGGGGGGACCCCAAAGACCCAGTACTTC. Translating it yields CASSDHTTSGGTPKTQYF.

This chain links TRBV21-1 with TRBJ1-5; whether TRBD1, the table's D call, matches the DNA was not checked. TRBV21-1 is tagged as a pseudogene. CDR3 length: 14 residues. The CDR3 reads CASSNPADNQPQHF. Written as DNA, the CDR3 is TGTGCCAGCAGCAACCCCGCAGACAATCAGCCCCAGCATTTT.

This clone occurred once. J is TRBJ1-2 and V is TRBV5-1; 8 nucleotides match TRBD1. Germline lookup yields CDR1 SGHRS and CDR2 YFSETQ. This CDR3 comprises 16 residues. V trimming: 0 bases; J trimming: 3 bases; junction bases outside the gene matches: 7. CDR3 in DNA: TGCGCCAGCAGCTTGGTGCAGGGGGCGATACACTATGGCTACACCTTC. Protein sequence: CASSLVQGAIHYGYTF.